This record covers a single T cell receptor beta chain. Its antigen remains unidentified. Profiling relied on immunoSEQ multiplex PCR, and the TCRdb table lists in-frame clones only, not all of them. The sample records 70,000 or so clones, about nine tenths being singletons. This CDR3 is built from 19 residues. These data belong to a study of T cell responses to AZD1222 COVID-19 vaccine. Study-wide results and limits: Unmutated variant regions are reportedly the target of nearly half of TCRs that are spike-specific. Along spike, vaccine-associated CD4 TCRs were found throughout, with dominance at 160-218 and 743-854.

The TCR originated in an adult in good health. The specimen comprised peripheral blood, sampled on day 0 of AZD1222 vaccination. The chain employs TRBV1 and TRBJ2-3; the table's D gene call, TRBD2, was not cross checked with the DNA. TRBV1 is classified as a pseudogene. The CDR3: CTSSQDLPSGRGDEGTQYF. Here the CDR3 DNA reads TGCACCAGCAGCCAAGATCTCCCTAGCGGGAGGGGCGATGAAGGTACGCAGTATTTT.